The 25 T cell receptor beta chains below all came from one sample that was sequenced in a study of T cells after yellow fever vaccination (dated by TCRdb to 2018 to 2020). Library preparation was by 5' RACE. Data came from an Illumina HiSeq 2500. The public sequencing data were trimmed at Q25 with fastp and processed into clonotypes with MiXCR by TCRdb, which kept only in-frame beta chains. Records with the same CDR3 protein are collapsed into one entry carrying the most frequent genes and DNA. A total of about 580,000 distinct CDR3 sequences appear in this sample, about 17% of them only once. The ten largest make up approximately 15% of the sample. What the treatment or condition label conveys for this sample: live attenuated yellow fever vaccine strain. Sequenced material: PBMCs, taken 5 to 6 days after the first yellow fever vaccination. Receptors originate from a man aged 18 to 30 who received the YFV17D yellow fever vaccine.

In its sample, this clonotype was seen many times. The chain has TRBV7-3 and TRBJ1-1, with a tentative D call TRBD1 (6 bases). V was clipped by 0 bases and J by 2 bases, with 7 bases between them. The CDR3 extends over 14 amino acids. Germline V lookup: CDR1 SGHTA, CDR2 FQGTGA. The CDR3 DNA sequence: TGTGCCAGCAGCTTAACCGGGACAAACACTGAAGCTTTCTTT. As protein: CASSLTGTNTEAFF. Combining the CDR3 with reference TRBV7-3 and TRBJ1-1 gives the whole variable domain GAGVSQTPSNKVTEKGKYVELRCDPISGHTALYWYRQSLGQGPEFLIYFQGTGAADDSGLPNDRFFAVRPEGSVSTLKIQRTERGDSAVYLCASSLTGTNTEAFFGQGTRLTVV.

In its sample, this clonotype was seen a few times. The chain joins TRBV20-1 to TRBJ2-7; TRBD1 matches at 9 bases. V dropped 8 bases and J dropped 3; count of bases not matched to a gene: 2. CDR3 length equals 11 residues. Looked up from germline, CDR1 is DFQATT and CDR2 is SNEGSKA (reference sequence). The CDR3 DNA reads as TGCAGTACGGGACAGGGCTACGAGCAGTACGTC. It codes for CSTGQGYEQYV.

This clonotype was counted only a few times. The rearrangement links TRBV6-2 or TRBV6-3 to TRBJ2-2; TRBD2 aligns across 9 bases. In germline, CDR1 is MNHEY, CDR2 SVGEGT. V dropped 5 bases and J dropped 3; count of bases not matched to a gene: 7. There are 16 residues in the CDR3. The CDR3 DNA follows: TGTGCCAGCAGTCCCCGGGTAGCGGGGGACACCGGGGAGCTGTTTTTT. Encoded protein: CASSPRVAGDTGELFF.

The chain's CDR3 is CASTKEGGRTDTQYF. CDR3 bases: TGTGCCAGCACGAAGGAGGGGGGGAGAACAGATACGCAGTATTTT. The chain recombines TRBV4-2 with TRBJ2-3; perhaps TRBD2 as D (7 bases). This CDR3 region has 15 residues. Trimming shortened V by 7 bases and J by 3 bases, and 17 bases separated the two germline ends. Germline CDR1 reads LGHNA; CDR2 reads YNFKEQ.

The V call is TRBV5-1, the J call TRBJ2-3, with 9 bases lining up with TRBD1. The V segment lost 5 bases and the J segment 8 bases; nucleotides outside the gene matches: 12. The germline V gene encodes CDR1 SGHRS and CDR2 YFSETQ. This CDR3 region has 15 residues. The CDR3 DNA reads as TGCGCCAGCAGGCTGGGGACAGGGAATACCGGTACGCAGTATTTT. This translates into CASRLGTGNTGTQYF.

For the CDR3, the DNA is TGTGCCAGCAGCACCCTGGACAGCCCAAATGAAAAACTGTTTTTT. Encoded protein: CASSTLDSPNEKLFF. The chain links TRBV27 to TRBJ1-4; TRBD1 might be the D (6 bases). CDR1 is MNHEY, CDR2 SMNVEV, per germline (reference sequence). Trimming pared 6 bases from V and 5 bases from J, leaving 16 bases between. CDR3 size: 15 residues. Full variable domain (rest looked up from reference TRBV27 and TRBJ1-4): EAQVTQNPRYLITVTGKKLTVTCSQNMNHEYMSWYRQDPGLGLRQIYYSMNVEVTDKGDVPEGYKVSRKEKRNFPLILESPSPNQTSLYFCASSTLDSPNEKLFFGSGTQLSVL.

This clonotype turned up a few times. This sequence joins TRBV29-1 and TRBJ2-1, with a possible D match to TRBD2 (6 bases). The CDR3 has 14 residues. CDR1 is SQVTM, CDR2 ANQGSEA, per germline. With 8 bases removed from V and 0 bases from J, the gap between germline ends came to 14 bases. CDR3 nucleotides: TGCAGCCCGGGACTCACGAGCTCCTACAATGAGCAGTTCTTC. It translates to CSPGLTSSYNEQFF.

This clonotype showed up just a few times. The CDR3 loop is CASRTPSYEQYV. The DNA for the CDR3 is TGTGCCAGCAGAACTCCCTCCTACGAGCAGTACGTC. The genes are TRBV6-1 and TRBJ2-7; D is uncertain. This CDR3 has 12 amino acids. Deletions cut 6 bases from V and 0 bases from J, with 6 bases between. Germline CDR1 and CDR2: MNHNS and SASEGT.

This clonotype was detected many times. The chain carries TRBV5-5 and TRBJ2-5; 7 bases are a match to TRBD1. CDR3 length: 13 residues. J gave up 0 bases and V 4 bases, and 0 bases lay outside the gene matches. Germline V gene sequence: CDR1 SGHKS, CDR2 YYEKEE (reference sequence). The CDR3 sequence: CASSGTDQETQYF. The CDR3 region has the DNA TGTGCCAGCAGCGGGACAGACCAAGAGACCCAGTACTTC.

This clonotype occurred a few times. This sequence joins TRBV6-2 or TRBV6-3 and TRBJ1-6; the D is unclear. Per the germline V gene, CDR1 is MNHEY and CDR2 is SVGEGT. This CDR3 has 14 amino acids. The V end was cut by 6 bases, the J end by 7 bases, with 13 bases between. As DNA, the CDR3 is TGTGCCAGCAGGGGGATGGGGAGGAATTCACCCCTCCACTTT. Protein product: CASRGMGRNSPLHF.

This clonotype has a handful of counts. The CDR3 protein is CSAPTSGENIQYF. The CDR3 region has the DNA TGCAGTGCACCTACTAGCGGGGAAAACATTCAGTACTTC. This sequence joins TRBV20-1 and TRBJ2-4; 10 bases line up with TRBD2. CDR3 size: 13 residues. In germline, CDR1 is DFQATT, CDR2 SNEGSKA (reference sequence). Trimming at V came to 6 bases and at J to 5 bases, leaving 4 bases not matched to a gene.

V is TRBV5-5 and J is TRBJ2-5; D is perhaps TRBD2 (5 bases). Germline V CDR1 and CDR2: SGHKS, YYEKEE (reference sequence). CDR3 length equals 14 residues. V was trimmed by 0 bases and J by 8 bases, leaving 14 bases between them. Here the CDR3 DNA reads TGTGCCAGCAGCTTGGTTCTAGCCCAAGGAACCCAGTACTTC. Protein sequence: CASSLVLAQGTQYF.

CDR3 sequence (DNA): TGTGCCAGTAGTCAAGACAGATTAGCTGAAGCTTTCTTT. It translates to CASSQDRLAEAFF. This chain uses TRBV19 with TRBJ1-1; possibly TRBD1 for D (5 bases). The CDR3 spans 13 residues. With 5 bases removed from V and 6 bases from J, the gap between germline ends came to 13 bases. CDR1 is LNHDA, CDR2 SQIVND, per germline (reference sequence).

This clonotype was seen only a few times. The chain employs TRBV12-3 or TRBV12-4 and TRBJ1-2; D is perhaps TRBD1 (5 bases). The CDR3 is 16 amino acids. Trimming took off 0 bases at V and 6 bases at J, with 17 bases between the two ends. CDR3 sequence reads: CASSLALLGAANGYTF. Here the CDR3 DNA reads TGTGCCAGCAGTTTAGCGCTCCTAGGGGCGGCGAATGGCTACACCTTC.

V is TRBV10-3 and J is TRBJ1-2; weak D call: TRBD1 (5 bases). The CDR3 has 14 residues. Germline CDR1 and CDR2: ENHRY and SYGVKD. The germline V and J ends were trimmed by 6 bases and 0 bases, with 11 bases remaining between them. CDR3 bases: TGTGCCATCAGAAGGGACGGGGCTAACTATGGCTACACCTTC. It encodes CAIRRDGANYGYTF.

The chain has TRBV29-1 and TRBJ2-4; 8 nucleotides match TRBD1. J was trimmed by 1 base and V by 7 bases; bases with no gene match: 6. In germline, CDR1 is SQVTM, CDR2 ANQGSEA. The CDR3 totals 14 residues. The CDR3 loop reads CSARTGKAKNIQYF. For the CDR3, the DNA is TGCAGCGCCCGGACAGGGAAGGCCAAAAACATTCAGTACTTC.

On this clonotype: The junction shows a germline mismatch at one end, possibly a read error. This chain connects TRBV29-1 to TRBJ2-3; TRBD1 aligns across 9 bases. Germline CDR1 SQVTM, CDR2 ANQGSEA. This CDR3 has 17 residues. In nucleotides, the CDR3 is TGCAGCGTTGAAGATCATCTCTGGGACAGGGTAGAAGATACGCAGGATTTT. Its translation: CSVEDHLWDRVEDTQDF.

The chain has TRBV5-6 and TRBJ1-2, with no clear D. Germline-derived CDR1 and CDR2 are SGHDT and YYEEEE. V lost 0 bases and J lost 3, with 12 bases in between. There are 15 residues in the CDR3. The CDR3 spells CASSLALGRDYGYTF. Here the CDR3 DNA reads TGTGCCAGCAGCTTGGCCCTCGGGAGAGACTATGGCTACACCTTC.

J is TRBJ1-2 and V is TRBV5-6; no clear D gene. The V and J ends lost 4 bases and 5 bases respectively, with 9 bases between them. The CDR3 extends over 12 amino acids. Germline CDR1 and CDR2: SGHDT and YYEEEE. The CDR3 sequence: CASSADTYGYTF. The CDR3 DNA reads TGTGCCAGCAGCGCCGACACTTATGGCTACACCTTC.

This clonotype appeared a few times. The chain is built from TRBV27 and TRBJ1-3; 7 bases agree with TRBD1. Losses at the gene ends were 3 bases for V and 4 bases for J; bases not matched to a gene: 6. CDR1 is MNHEY, CDR2 SMNVEV, per germline (reference sequence). This CDR3 is built from 15 residues. CDR3 in amino acids: CASSFSTGIGNTIYF. The CDR3 region has the DNA TGTGCCAGCAGTTTTTCGACAGGGATAGGAAACACCATATATTTT.

The chain links TRBV4-3 to TRBJ2-1; D remains unclear. This CDR3 is built from 17 residues. V was shortened by 0 bases and J by 5 bases, with 17 bases between the two germline ends. Germline V gene sequence: CDR1 LGHNA, CDR2 YSLEER. The CDR3 nucleotides are TGCGCCAGCAGCCAAGAGCTAGACGCGAGATCAGACAATGAGCAGTTCTTC. Protein sequence: CASSQELDARSDNEQFF.

The chain combines TRBV12-3 or TRBV12-4 with TRBJ2-1; D ambiguous. The CDR3 is 15 amino acids. V lost 5 bases and J lost 0, with 11 bases in between. In DNA, the CDR3 is TGTGCCAGCAGTCCCTCCGCGTACTCCTACAATGAGCAGTTCTTC. The encoded protein is CASSPSAYSYNEQFF.

This rearrangement joins TRBV7-2 to TRBJ1-4; D is ambiguous. This CDR3 has 13 residues. V was trimmed by 3 bases and J by 6 bases, leaving 8 bases between them. Per the germline V gene, CDR1 is SGHTA and CDR2 is FQGNSA. CDR3 sequence: CASSFNRYEKLFF. CDR3 DNA sequence: TGTGCCAGCAGCTTTAACCGTTATGAAAAACTGTTTTTT.

This rearrangement joins TRBV12-3 or TRBV12-4 to TRBJ1-1; D is undetermined. V was pared by 5 bases and J by 4 bases, with 5 bases between. The CDR3 covers 11 residues. Written as DNA, the CDR3 is TGTGCCAGCAGTCGGTTCACTGAAGCTTTCTTT. As protein: CASSRFTEAFF.

The J gene is TRBJ1-6, the V gene TRBV20-1, with D perhaps TRBD1 (5 bases). This CDR3 has 14 amino acids. V was shortened by 3 bases and J by 6 bases, with 12 bases between the two germline ends. From germline, CDR1 is DFQATT and CDR2 SNEGSKA (reference sequence). CDR3 sequence reads: CSASWGRGNSPLHF. As DNA, the CDR3 is TGCAGTGCTAGTTGGGGAAGGGGTAATTCACCCCTCCACTTT.